The 18 T cell receptor beta chains reported below all come from one sample, sequenced in a study of blood T cell repertoires in COVID-19. Here immunoSEQ multiplex PCR was the method, and the copy in TCRdb shows in-frame clones only, minus some. The table lists fewer than 200,000 clones, under 90% of them singletons. The material sequenced was peripheral blood. The origin of the receptors is a man in his sixties with acute or convalescent COVID-19.

The chain is built from TRBV24-1 and TRBJ1-2; 8 bases map to TRBD1. J was trimmed by 8 bases and V by 4 bases; bases with no gene match: 8. Germline assignment: CDR1 KGHDR and CDR2 SFDVKD. CDR3 length equals 14 residues. Here the CDR3 reads CATSDHRTGRGYTF. CDR3 sequence (DNA): TGTGCCACCAGTGACCACCGGACAGGGAGAGGCTACACCTTC.

The chain links TRBV14 to TRBJ1-2; 8 bases fit TRBD1. CDR3 length equals 15 residues. The germline CDR1 and CDR2 sequences are SGHDN and FVKESK. Trimming cost V 2 bases and J 7 bases; bases outside gene matches: 9. CDR3 in DNA: TGTGCCAGCAGCCAACATGGACAGGGTCCGTCTGGCTACACCTTC. It is translated as CASSQHGQGPSGYTF.

The genes are TRBV19 and TRBJ1-4; 7 bases map to TRBD1. The CDR3 spans 14 residues. Unmatched junction bases numbered 3, after V lost 3 bases and J lost 5 bases. Germline values: CDR1 LNHDA, CDR2 SQIVND (reference sequence). The CDR3 nucleotides are TGTGCCAGTAGTATCACAGGGGCGAATGAAAAACTGTTTTTT. Protein: CASSITGANEKLFF.

The rearrangement uses TRBV2 and TRBJ2-7; D perhaps matches TRBD1 (6 bases). Trimming took off 7 bases at V and 4 bases at J, with 14 bases between the two ends. Germline assignment: CDR1 SNHLY and CDR2 FYNNEI. This CDR3 region has 13 residues. Here the CDR3 DNA reads TGTGCCAGCATGTTCGAGACAGGTTACGAGCAGTACTTC. Residues: CASMFETGYEQYF.

CDR3 region: CATSDSGQQRNTIYF. The CDR3 DNA sequence: TGTGCCACCAGTGATTCGGGACAGCAGAGAAACACCATATATTTT. V and J are TRBV24-1 and TRBJ1-3, with 7 bases that match TRBD1. The V and J ends lost 2 bases and 5 bases, in that order; junction bases with no gene match: 5. The length of the CDR3 is 15 residues. Germline-derived CDR1 and CDR2 are KGHDR and SFDVKD.

The rearrangement uses TRBV7-2 and TRBJ1-5; D is possibly TRBD1 (5 bases). V lost 5 bases, J lost 5 bases, and 16 bases lay in between. The CDR3 sequence is 15 residues long. Germline CDR1 SGHTA, CDR2 FQGNSA. For the CDR3, the DNA is TGTGCCAGCAGCCCGACAGCGAGTAGTTATCAGCCCCAGCATTTT. Protein sequence: CASSPTASSYQPQHF.

The genes are TRBV7-2 and TRBJ2-7; 7 bases are shared with TRBD1. CDR1 and CDR2 from the germline V gene are SGHTA and FQGNSA. This CDR3 region has 16 residues. The junction had 10 bases not matched to a gene; V was cut back by 5 bases and J by 0 bases. DNA of the CDR3: TGTGCCAGCAGCCCTCGGACAGGCAGAATCTCCTACGAGCAGTACTTC. It is translated as CASSPRTGRISYEQYF.

The CDR3 is CASSHRDRGDTEAFF. CDR3 coding DNA: TGCGCCAGCAGCCATCGGGACAGGGGAGACACTGAAGCTTTCTTT. V usage is TRBV4-1 and J usage is TRBJ1-1; 10 bases map to TRBD1. With V trimmed by 3 bases and J by 3 bases, 4 bases remained unmatched. In germline, CDR1 is MGHRA, CDR2 YSYEKL. This CDR3 contains 15 residues.

The rearrangement uses TRBV12-3 or TRBV12-4 and TRBJ2-2, with unresolved D. With 5 bases removed from V and 7 bases from J, the gap between germline ends came to 11 bases. The CDR3 length is 13 residues. CDR3 in amino acids: CASSPSSGGELFF. In DNA, the CDR3 is TGTGCCAGCAGTCCCTCCTCGGGCGGGGAGCTGTTTTTT.

The genes are TRBV15 and TRBJ2-2, with D possibly being TRBD2 (6 bases). Germline V gene lookup returns CDR1 LNHNV and CDR2 YYDKDF (reference sequence). Trimming removed 9 bases at V and 8 bases at J, with 16 bases between. CDR3 size: 13 residues. The DNA of the CDR3 is TGTGCCACACGGAGGGACGTTTCGGGGGAGCTGTTTTTT. Protein sequence: CATRRDVSGELFF.

The V gene is TRBV5-4, the J gene TRBJ2-1; D possibly corresponds to TRBD2 (6 bases). The germline CDR1 and CDR2 sequences are SGHNT and YYREEE (reference sequence). Deletions cut 0 bases from V and 3 bases from J, with 13 bases between. The CDR3 length is 16 residues. DNA for the CDR3: TGTGCCAGCAGCTTGGGGGGTAGCGGCTTCTACAATGAGCAGTTCTTC. Residues: CASSLGGSGFYNEQFF.

V is TRBV25-1 and J is TRBJ1-1, with D perhaps matching TRBD1 (6 bases). Germline CDR1 is MGHDK and CDR2 is SYGVNS. The CDR3 sequence is 15 residues long. The CDR3 loop is CVGDRSVGRDTEAFF. Written as DNA, the CDR3 is TGTGTGGGCGACAGGTCGGTAGGTAGGGACACTGAAGCTTTCTTT.

The DNA for the CDR3 is TGTGCCAGCTCGCGATCAGGGCAACCCTACGAGCAGTACTTC. Amino acid sequence: CASSRSGQPYEQYF. The chain links TRBV18 to TRBJ2-7; TRBD1 might be the D (5 bases). Germline values: CDR1 KGHSH, CDR2 LQKENI. Trimming shortened V by 6 bases and J by 2 bases, and 14 bases separated the two germline ends. The CDR3 is 14 residues long.

V usage is TRBV21-1 and J usage is TRBJ2-6; the table's D call, TRBD1, has no DNA check behind it. TRBV21-1 is described as a pseudogene. The CDR3 totals 17 residues. CDR3 in amino acids: CASISDGRGTGANVLTF. For the CDR3, the DNA is TGTGCCAGCATCTCTGACGGCAGGGGGACTGGGGCCAACGTCCTGACTTTC.

The chain links TRBV3-1 (or the pseudogene TRBV3-2) to TRBJ2-2; D is uncertain. Per the germline V gene, CDR1 is LGHDT and CDR2 is YNNKEL (reference sequence). CDR3 length: 11 residues. V dropped 1 base and J dropped 10 bases, with 4 bases sitting between them. DNA for the CDR3: TGTGCCAGCAGCCAAGCGTCGGAGCTGTTTTTT. This encodes CASSQASELFF.

This chain connects TRBV25-1 to TRBJ1-2, with D tentatively TRBD1 (5 bases). Between the trimmed V and J ends, which lost 1 base and 2 bases, there was a span of 5 bases. The CDR3 has 13 amino acids. The germline V gene has CDR1 MGHDK and CDR2 SYGVNS. The CDR3 loop is CASSESGNYGYTF. DNA for the CDR3: TGTGCCAGCAGTGAATCAGGGAACTATGGCTACACCTTC.

The table lists this clone with many counts. The chain employs TRBV9 and TRBJ1-5; D perhaps matches TRBD1 (6 bases). The CDR3 is 14 residues long. Per the germline V gene, CDR1 is SGDLS and CDR2 is YYNGEE. V was pared by 0 bases and J by 3 bases, with 7 bases between. The CDR3 spells CASSVGTVNQPQHF. Written as DNA, the CDR3 is TGTGCCAGCAGCGTAGGGACAGTCAATCAGCCCCAGCATTTT.

This clone was counted a single time. The chain joins TRBV12-5 to TRBJ2-1; TRBD1 aligns across 8 bases. J lost 4 bases, V lost 4 bases, and 9 bases had no gene match. This CDR3 spans 16 amino acids. CDR1 is LGHNT and CDR2 is FRNRAP in the germline V gene. As DNA, the CDR3 is TGTGCTAGTGGTTGGGCTTCTAGGACAGGGTACAATGAGCAGTTCTTC. Protein product: CASGWASRTGYNEQFF.